These 11 T cell receptor beta chains share one sample of origin, sequenced in a study of blood T cell repertoires in COVID-19. This table comes from immunoSEQ multiplex PCR, and its TCRdb copy is limited to in-frame clones, with some not included. This table has fewer than 90,000 clones, almost 90% appearing once. Material: peripheral blood. Source of these receptors: a woman of 80 years or more with active or convalescent COVID-19.

The rearrangement links TRBV11-2 to TRBJ2-1; the D gene is possibly TRBD2 (6 bases). This CDR3 has 15 residues. The ends were cut back, 0 bases at V and 1 base at J, with 7 bases in the middle. Germline V gene data show CDR1 as SGHAT and CDR2 as FQNNGV. This CDR3 reads CASSLDRGSYNEQFF. The CDR3 DNA reads as TGTGCCAGCAGCTTAGACCGGGGGTCCTACAATGAGCAGTTCTTC.

V usage is TRBV27 and J usage is TRBJ2-7; 10 bases match TRBD1. There are 15 residues in the CDR3. Germline V gives CDR1 MNHEY, CDR2 SMNVEV (reference sequence). V lost 5 bases to trimming and J lost 3 bases; unmatched junction nucleotides: 7. CDR3: CASSPRTGGFYEQYF. The CDR3 nucleotides are TGTGCCAGCAGTCCCAGGACAGGGGGATTCTACGAGCAGTACTTC.

The V gene is TRBV4-3, the J gene TRBJ1-6, with D possibly TRBD1 on 5 matching bases. The V and J ends lost 4 bases and 7 bases respectively, with 8 bases between them. The CDR3 consists of 13 residues. Germline assignment: CDR1 LGHNA and CDR2 YSLEER. The CDR3 nucleotides read TGCGCCAGCAGCCGGGACTTAAATTCACCCCTCCACTTT. Its translation is CASSRDLNSPLHF.

This rearrangement joins TRBV5-1 to TRBJ2-1; 9 nucleotides align to TRBD2. The germline V gene encodes CDR1 SGHRS and CDR2 YFSETQ. CDR3 length: 15 amino acids. V trimming: 4 bases; J trimming: 6 bases; junction bases outside the gene matches: 8. CDR3 in amino acids: CASSMREGGGNEQFF. The CDR3, as DNA: TGCGCCAGCAGCATGCGGGAGGGAGGGGGCAATGAGCAGTTCTTC.

V is TRBV6-2 or TRBV6-3 and J is TRBJ1-1, with 11 positions matching TRBD1. Germline V gene data show CDR1 as MNHEY and CDR2 as SVGEGT. The V gene end was trimmed by 1 base and the J gene end by 6 bases; junction bases not matched to a gene: 4. The CDR3 spans 15 residues. The CDR3 loop reads CASSYYGQGASEAFF. The CDR3 region has the DNA TGTGCCAGCAGTTACTACGGACAGGGGGCTTCTGAAGCTTTCTTT.

This chain links TRBV27 with TRBJ1-5; D remains unclear. The V and J ends lost 3 bases and 1 base respectively, with 7 bases between them. The CDR3 sequence is 14 residues long. Germline CDR1 is MNHEY and CDR2 is SMNVEV (reference sequence). The CDR3 is CASSLVRSNQPQHF. CDR3 in DNA: TGTGCCAGCAGTTTGGTACGGAGCAATCAGCCCCAGCATTTT.

This clone was seen a single time. The chain combines TRBV3-1 (or the pseudogene TRBV3-2) with TRBJ1-4; TRBD1 matches at 10 bases. J was trimmed by 6 bases and V by 4 bases; bases with no gene match: 8. CDR1 and CDR2 (germline): LGHDT, YNNKEL (reference sequence). The CDR3 spans 16 residues. In nucleotides, the CDR3 is TGTGCCAGCAGCCGCCGCGACAGGGGGCTGGATGAAAAACTGTTTTTT. It specifies CASSRRDRGLDEKLFF.

The genes are TRBV7-8 and TRBJ2-2; 7 bases align to TRBD2. CDR1 SGHVS and CDR2 FQNEAQ come from the germline V gene. V lost 5 bases to trimming and J lost 3 bases; unmatched junction nucleotides: 9. The CDR3 is 16 residues long. CDR3 sequence (DNA): TGTGCCAGCAGCGCACCGGGACTATTGGACACCGGGGAGCTGTTTTTT. Translating it yields CASSAPGLLDTGELFF.

The rearrangement links TRBV12-5 to TRBJ1-6; D remains unclear. Trimming pared 5 bases from V and 9 bases from J, leaving 11 bases between. The germline V gene encodes CDR1 LGHNT and CDR2 FRNRAP. The CDR3 runs to 13 residues. In nucleotides, the CDR3 is TGTGCTAGTGGTGGGCCGTCTGGTTCACCCCTCCACTTT. It encodes CASGGPSGSPLHF.

The chain links TRBV6-4 to TRBJ1-2, with 7 nucleotides matching TRBD1. The CDR3 spans 13 residues. Germline loops: CDR1 MRHNA, CDR2 SNTAGT. The V segment lost 4 bases and the J segment 7 bases; nucleotides outside the gene matches: 6. DNA for the CDR3: TGTGCCAGCAGTGGGGACAGTAAAGGTGGCTACACCTTC. This sequence encodes CASSGDSKGGYTF.

The chain carries TRBV7-2 and TRBJ2-1; 9 bases line up with TRBD2. The V gene end was trimmed by 3 bases and the J gene end by 1 base; junction bases not matched to a gene: 4. The CDR3 loop spans 16 amino acids. From germline, CDR1 is SGHTA and CDR2 FQGNSA. CDR3 DNA sequence: TGTGCCAGCAGCTTTAGCGGGGGCCTGTCCTACAATGAGCAGTTCTTC. It yields the protein CASSFSGGLSYNEQFF.